What follows are 5 T cell receptor beta chains derived from one specimen sequenced in a study of blood T cell repertoires in COVID-19. TCRdb keeps only in-frame clones here, not all; method: immunoSEQ multiplex PCR. There are 450,000 or so clones in the sample; about 88% occur only once, and around 0.95% lies in the top ten. The sample taken for sequencing was peripheral blood. Receptors originate from a young man with COVID-19, enrolled during active disease.

The chain links TRBV7-2 to TRBJ2-1, with 15 bases matching TRBD2. Germline values: CDR1 SGHTA, CDR2 FQGNSA. CDR3 size: 18 residues. The V gene end was trimmed by 2 bases and the J gene end by 4 bases; junction bases not matched to a gene: 6. The CDR3, as DNA: TGTGCCAGCAGCTTAAGGGGACTAGCGGGAGGTATGTACAATGAGCAGTTCTTC. Residues: CASSLRGLAGGMYNEQFF.

The rearrangement links TRBV7-9 to TRBJ2-1; 8 positions agree with TRBD1. V shed 4 bases, J shed 10 bases, and the junction held 9 bases outside the gene matches. Germline assignment: CDR1 SEHNR and CDR2 FQNEAQ (reference sequence). This CDR3 has 14 residues. CDR3 residues: CASSSGGGGREQFF. CDR3 DNA: TGTGCCAGCAGCTCAGGGGGCGGAGGGCGGGAGCAGTTCTTC. The full variable domain, rest sourced from reference TRBV7-9 and TRBJ2-1, is DTGVSQNPRHKITKRGQNVTFRCDPISEHNRLYWYRQTLGQGPEFLTYFQNEAQLEKSRLLSDRFSAERPKGSFSTLEIQRTEQGDSAMYLCASSSGGGGREQFFGPGTRLTVL.

This sequence joins TRBV7-6 and TRBJ2-5, with D tentatively TRBD2 (6 bases). Germline V gives CDR1 SGHVS, CDR2 FNYEAQ. The CDR3 runs 15 residues. The V and J ends lost 4 bases and 1 base respectively, with 13 bases between them. The CDR3, as DNA: TGTGCCAGCAGCTCAATGGAGGGAATCCAAGAGACCCAGTACTTC. Translating gives CASSSMEGIQETQYF.

Only one count was recorded for this clone. The chain recombines TRBV19 with TRBJ1-4; no reliable D call. V was shortened by 6 bases and J by 6 bases, with 14 bases between the two germline ends. The CDR3 has 14 residues. Germline CDR1 is LNHDA and CDR2 is SQIVND (reference sequence). CDR3 loop: CASSGRGLDEKLFF. Here the CDR3 DNA reads TGTGCCAGTAGCGGACGGGGATTGGATGAAAAACTGTTTTTT.

The chain carries TRBV5-1 and TRBJ2-2; 9 bases fit TRBD2. The junction had 5 bases not matched to a gene; V was cut back by 1 base and J by 1 base. This CDR3 comprises 17 residues. Germline CDR1 and CDR2: SGHRS and YFSETQ. The CDR3 sequence is CASSLSVTSGNTGELFF. CDR3 nucleotides: TGCGCCAGCAGCTTGTCTGTGACTAGCGGGAACACCGGGGAGCTGTTTTTT.